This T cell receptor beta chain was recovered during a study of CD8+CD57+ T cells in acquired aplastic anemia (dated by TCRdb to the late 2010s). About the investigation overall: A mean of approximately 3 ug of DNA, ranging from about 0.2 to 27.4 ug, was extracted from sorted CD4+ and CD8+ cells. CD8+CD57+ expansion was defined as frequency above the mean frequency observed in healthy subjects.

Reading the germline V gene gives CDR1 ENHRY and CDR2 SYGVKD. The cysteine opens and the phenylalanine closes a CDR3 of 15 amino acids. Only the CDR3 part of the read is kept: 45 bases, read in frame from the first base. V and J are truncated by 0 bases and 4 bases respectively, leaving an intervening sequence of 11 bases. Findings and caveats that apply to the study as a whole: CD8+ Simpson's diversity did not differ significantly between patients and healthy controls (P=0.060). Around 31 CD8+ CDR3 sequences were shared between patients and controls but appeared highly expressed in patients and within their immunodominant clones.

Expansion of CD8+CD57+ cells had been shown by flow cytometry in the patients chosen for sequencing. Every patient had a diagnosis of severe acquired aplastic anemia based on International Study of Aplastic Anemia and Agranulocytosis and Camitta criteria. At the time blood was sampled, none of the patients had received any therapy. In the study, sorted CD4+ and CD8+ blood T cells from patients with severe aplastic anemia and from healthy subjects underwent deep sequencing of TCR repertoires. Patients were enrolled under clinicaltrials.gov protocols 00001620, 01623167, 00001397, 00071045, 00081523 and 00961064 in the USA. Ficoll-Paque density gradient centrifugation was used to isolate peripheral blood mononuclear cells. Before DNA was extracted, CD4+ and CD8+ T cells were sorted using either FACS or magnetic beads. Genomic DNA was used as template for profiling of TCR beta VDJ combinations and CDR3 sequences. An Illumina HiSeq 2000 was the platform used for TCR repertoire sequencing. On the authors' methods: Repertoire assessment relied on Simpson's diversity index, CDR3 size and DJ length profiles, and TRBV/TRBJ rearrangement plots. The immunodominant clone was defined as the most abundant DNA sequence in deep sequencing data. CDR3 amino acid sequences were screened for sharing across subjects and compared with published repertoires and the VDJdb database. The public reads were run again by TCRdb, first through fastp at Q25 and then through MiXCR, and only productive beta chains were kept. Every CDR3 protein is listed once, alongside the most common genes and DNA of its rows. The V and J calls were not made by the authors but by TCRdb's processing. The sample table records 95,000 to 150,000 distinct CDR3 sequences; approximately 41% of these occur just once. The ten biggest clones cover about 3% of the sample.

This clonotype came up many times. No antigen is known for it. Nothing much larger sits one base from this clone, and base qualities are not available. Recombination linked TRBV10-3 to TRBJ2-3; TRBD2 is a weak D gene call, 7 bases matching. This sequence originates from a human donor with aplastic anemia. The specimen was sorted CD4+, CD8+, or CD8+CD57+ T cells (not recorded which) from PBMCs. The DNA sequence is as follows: TGTGCCATCAGTGAGTCTTGGGGGGGGCCAGATACGCAGTATTTT. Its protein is CAISESWGGPDTQYF.